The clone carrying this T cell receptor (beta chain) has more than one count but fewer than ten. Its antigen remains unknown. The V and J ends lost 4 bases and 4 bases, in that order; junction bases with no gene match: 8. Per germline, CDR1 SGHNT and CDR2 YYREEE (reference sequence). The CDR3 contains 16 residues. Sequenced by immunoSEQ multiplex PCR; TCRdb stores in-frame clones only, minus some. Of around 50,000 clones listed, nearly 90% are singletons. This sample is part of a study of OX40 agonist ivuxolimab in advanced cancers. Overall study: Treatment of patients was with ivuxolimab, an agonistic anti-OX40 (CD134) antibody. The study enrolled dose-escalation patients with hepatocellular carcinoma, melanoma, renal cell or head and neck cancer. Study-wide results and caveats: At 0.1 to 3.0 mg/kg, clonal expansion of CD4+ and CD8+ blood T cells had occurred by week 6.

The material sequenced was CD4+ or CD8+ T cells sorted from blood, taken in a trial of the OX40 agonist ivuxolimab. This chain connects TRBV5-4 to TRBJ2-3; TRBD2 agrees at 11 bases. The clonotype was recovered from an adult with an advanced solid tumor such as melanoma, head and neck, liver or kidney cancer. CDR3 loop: CASSPGLAGDSDTQYF. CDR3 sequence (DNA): TGTGCCAGCAGCCCAGGACTAGCGGGTGACTCAGATACGCAGTATTTT.